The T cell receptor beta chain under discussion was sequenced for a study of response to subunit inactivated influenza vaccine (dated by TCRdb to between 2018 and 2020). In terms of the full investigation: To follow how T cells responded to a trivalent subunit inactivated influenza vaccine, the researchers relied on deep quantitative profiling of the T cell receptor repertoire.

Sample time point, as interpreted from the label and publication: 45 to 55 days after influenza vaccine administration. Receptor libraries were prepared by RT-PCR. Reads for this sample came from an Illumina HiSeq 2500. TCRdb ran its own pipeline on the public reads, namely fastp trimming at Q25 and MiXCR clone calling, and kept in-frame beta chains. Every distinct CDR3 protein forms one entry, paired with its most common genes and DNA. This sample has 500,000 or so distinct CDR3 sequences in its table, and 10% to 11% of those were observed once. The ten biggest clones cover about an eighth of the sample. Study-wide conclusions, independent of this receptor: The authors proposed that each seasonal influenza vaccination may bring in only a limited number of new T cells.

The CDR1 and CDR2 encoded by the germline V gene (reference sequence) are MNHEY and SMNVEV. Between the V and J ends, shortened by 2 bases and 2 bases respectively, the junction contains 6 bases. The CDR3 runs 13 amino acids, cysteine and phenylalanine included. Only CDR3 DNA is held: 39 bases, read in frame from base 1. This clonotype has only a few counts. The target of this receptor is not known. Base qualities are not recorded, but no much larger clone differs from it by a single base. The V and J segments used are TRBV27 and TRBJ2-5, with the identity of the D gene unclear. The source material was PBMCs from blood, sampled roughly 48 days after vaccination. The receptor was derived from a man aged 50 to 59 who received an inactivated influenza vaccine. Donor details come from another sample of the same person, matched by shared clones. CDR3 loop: CASSLHGQETQYF. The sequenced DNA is TGTGCCAGCAGTTTACATGGTCAAGAGACCCAGTACTTC.